Listed below are T cell receptor beta chains from one sample, sequenced in a study of control samples from healthy donors and cancer patients. Method: immunoSEQ multiplex PCR; TCRdb's copy keeps in-frame clones and lacks some. The sample holds about 92,000 clones, more than 75% seen once. The material sequenced was blood. The receptors shown here come from a woman aged 60-75 years in good health. Both conserved end residues are part of each CDR3. The D gene is left open where the match is weak. Clone size is given for some rows only: seen once, a few or many times, or a class if the clone is expanded.

abundance	v_gene	j_gene	len	d_gene	CDR3nt	CDR3aa
.	TRBV18	TRBJ2-1	14	.	TGTGCCAGCTTACGAATGGCCCGGGGGAATGAGCAGTTCTTC	CASLRMARGNEQFF
once	TRBV2	TRBJ1-4	13	.	TGTGCCAGCGGGGGCGAGGGGAAGGAAAAACTGTTTTTT	CASGGEGKEKLFF
.	TRBV2	TRBJ1-6	15	.	TGTGCCAGCAGCCTCACCAGCTCCTATAATTCACCCCTCCACTTT	CASSLTSSYNSPLHF
.	TRBV28	TRBJ2-1	15	TRBD2	TGTGCCAGCAGTCCCCTAGCGGGAGGGCGGGATGAGCAGTTCTTC	CASSPLAGGRDEQFF
.	TRBV11-2	TRBJ1-6	13	.	TGTGCCAGCAGCTTAGACGATAATTCACCCCTCCACTTT	CASSLDDNSPLHF
.	TRBV28	TRBJ2-7	17	TRBD2	TGTGCCAGCATCCCCGGGACTAGCGACCCGAGAGTATACGAGCAGTACTTC	CASIPGTSDPRVYEQYF
.	TRBV27	TRBJ2-5	18	TRBD2	TGTGCCAGCAGCCACAAAGGGACTAGCGGGAGTCGAAGAGAGACCCAGTACTTC	CASSHKGTSGSRRETQYF
.	TRBV6-5	TRBJ1-5	14	TRBD1	TGTGCCACCTCGGACAGGGGATTCAATCAGCCCCAGCATTTT	CATSDRGFNQPQHF
.	TRBV3-1/TRBV3-2	TRBJ1-6	14	.	TGTGCCAGCAGCCTCAGGGGAGAGGGTTCACCCCTCCACTTT	CASSLRGEGSPLHF
.	TRBV24-1	TRBJ2-7	16	TRBD2	TGTGCCACCAGTGACACGACTAGCGGGAGGGCTTACGAGCAGTACTTC	CATSDTTSGRAYEQYF
.	TRBV18	TRBJ1-2	15	.	TGTGCCAGCTCACCCCCCGCTTTCACCAACTATGGCTACACCTTC	CASSPPAFTNYGYTF
.	TRBV6-5	TRBJ1-2	13	.	TGTGCCAGCAGGGGGCAGGGGAACTATGGCTACACCTTC	CASRGQGNYGYTF
.	TRBV5-1	TRBJ2-7	15	.	TGCGCCAGCAGCTTGGGTAGCTTCCTCTCCTACGAGCAGTACTTC	CASSLGSFLSYEQYF
few	TRBV28	TRBJ1-5	15	TRBD1	TGTGCCAGCAGTTCAGGACAGGGTTACAATCAGCCCCAGCATTTT	CASSSGQGYNQPQHF
.	TRBV3-1/TRBV3-2	TRBJ2-1	15	TRBD2	TGTGCCAGCAGTCCACTAGCGGGGGAATACAATGAGCAGTTCTTC	CASSPLAGEYNEQFF
.	TRBV27	TRBJ1-6	15	.	TGTGCCAGCAGTTTGGGCCCTAGGGCCAATTCACCCCTCCACTTT	CASSLGPRANSPLHF
.	TRBV27	TRBJ2-7	14	.	TGTGCCAGCAGTTTGGACCTAGACTCCTACGAGCAGTACTTC	CASSLDLDSYEQYF
.	TRBV10-1	TRBJ2-1	15	.	TGCGCCAGCAGTGAGTCACGGGGGGCGCCCTACGAGCAGTTCTTC	CASSESRGAPYEQFF
.	TRBV4-1	TRBJ1-3	15	TRBD1	TGCGCCAGCAGCCCGGGACAGAGCTCTGGAAACACCATATATTTT	CASSPGQSSGNTIYF
.	TRBV5-1	TRBJ2-5	15	.	TGCGCCAGCAGCTTGACGTCAGGGGTGGGGGAGACCCAGTACTTC	CASSLTSGVGETQYF
.	TRBV10-1	TRBJ2-1	11	.	TGCGCCAGCAGAGTTTACAATGAGCAGTTCTTC	CASRVYNEQFF
.	TRBV27	TRBJ1-5	17	.	TGTGCCAGTCGTGGCGCACAGGGAGGGTTCATCAATCAGCCCCAGCATTTT	CASRGAQGGFINQPQHF
.	TRBV7-9	TRBJ2-7	16	.	TGTGCCAGCAGCTTAGGAGGGCAGGGCCTCTCCTACGAGCAGTACTTC	CASSLGGQGLSYEQYF
.	TRBV15	TRBJ2-4	17	TRBD2	TGTGCCGCCAGCAGAGATACTAGCGGTATAGCCAAAAACATTCAGTACTTC	CAASRDTSGIAKNIQYF
.	TRBV12-5	TRBJ2-1	13	TRBD2	TGTGCTAGTAGCGGGGGGGCTCACAATGAGCAGTTCTTC	CASSGGAHNEQFF
.	TRBV6-5	TRBJ2-2	14	TRBD2	TGTGCCGTTCGGGGGGAAACGAACACCGGGGAGCTGTTTTTT	CAVRGETNTGELFF
once	TRBV6-2/TRBV6-3	TRBJ2-3	18	TRBD2	TGTGCCAGCAGTATCGGGACTAGCGGGGTCTCTAGCACAGATACGCAGTATTTT	CASSIGTSGVSSTDTQYF
.	TRBV9	TRBJ2-3	13	.	TGTGCCAGCAGCGTAGGTACCAGAAATACGCAGTATTTT	CASSVGTRNTQYF
.	TRBV6-6	TRBJ1-2	15	TRBD1	TGTGCCAGCAGTAACGGCCAGGGGGCTAACTATGGCTACACCTTC	CASSNGQGANYGYTF
.	TRBV18	TRBJ1-2	14	.	TGTGCCAGCTCACCACAGGCGGAAGGTGCTGGCTACACCTTC	CASSPQAEGAGYTF
.	TRBV6-1	TRBJ2-7	16	.	TGTGCCAGCAGTGTAGTCGGTCAGGGCACTCCCTACGAGCAGTACTTC	CASSVVGQGTPYEQYF
.	TRBV2	TRBJ1-5	18	TRBD1	TGTGCCAGCAGTGAGTACGTGACAGGGGGCGAGGGCAATCAGCCCCAGCATTTT	CASSEYVTGGEGNQPQHF
.	TRBV29-1	TRBJ2-7	13	.	TGCAGCGTTGTACTTCCGCCAACCTACGAGCAGTACTTC	CSVVLPPTYEQYF
.	TRBV6-5	TRBJ1-1	13	TRBD1	TGTGCCACCTGGGGGACAGGGGTCACTGAAGCTTTCTTT	CATWGTGVTEAFF
.	TRBV6-2/TRBV6-3	TRBJ2-7	13	.	TGTGCCAGCAGTTTGACGGCCTCCTACGAGCAGTACTTC	CASSLTASYEQYF
.	TRBV15	TRBJ1-6	14	.	TGTGCCACCAGCAAACAGGGACTTGATTCACCCCTCCACTTT	CATSKQGLDSPLHF
few	TRBV19	TRBJ1-2	13	.	TGTGCCAGTAGCACCGGACACTTCTATGGCTACACCTTC	CASSTGHFYGYTF
.	TRBV9	TRBJ1-2	14	.	TGTGCCAGCAGCGAAGGGCTGTGGGCGGAAGGCTACACCTTC	CASSEGLWAEGYTF
.	TRBV4-3	TRBJ2-7	19	.	TGCGCCAGCAGCCAAGATTGGGGCGGTTCGGCTTCCAGCTCCTACGAGCAGTACTTC	CASSQDWGGSASSSYEQYF
once	TRBV2	TRBJ1-2	14	.	TGTGCCAGCAGACCACAGGGTACCCCCTATGGCTACACCTTC	CASRPQGTPYGYTF
.	TRBV24-1	TRBJ2-5	14	TRBD1	TGTGCCACCAGTGGGACAGGGGGCAAAGAGACCCAGTACTTC	CATSGTGGKETQYF
few	TRBV4-2	TRBJ2-5	14	.	TGTGCCAGCAGCCAAGGAAGACTAGAGGGGACCCAGTACTTC	CASSQGRLEGTQYF
.	TRBV5-1	TRBJ1-4	13	.	TGCGCCAGCAGCTTCGCGGGTGGAGAAAAACTGTTTTTT	CASSFAGGEKLFF
.	TRBV5-6	TRBJ2-2	14	.	TGTGCCAGCAGCTTGGTAACGAACACCGGGGAGCTGTTTTTT	CASSLVTNTGELFF